A selection of T cell receptor beta chains follows, all from one sample in a study of cytomegalovirus exposure and HLA in healthy donors. Using immunoSEQ multiplex PCR, the repertoire was profiled, and TCRdb retains in-frame clones only, with some absent. Found here are under 200,000 clones, 77% of them singletons; the top ten hold 6% to 8%. Sequencing was carried out using PBMCs. The receptors originated from a male donor in good health and CMV-seropositive. The CDR3 runs from the conserved cysteine through the conserved F or W. Each record gives: clone size, CDR3 length, V gene, J gene, D gene, CDR3 DNA, CDR3 protein. D genes are given only for firm matches. The size entry is marked missing in some rows and otherwise reads once, few, many or a size class.

NA	12	TRBV30	TRBJ1-5	TRBD1	TGTGCCTGGAGTACCACAGGGGGTCCCCAGCATTTT	CAWSTTGGPQHF
NA	15	TRBV19	TRBJ1-3	NA	TGTGCCAGTAGTCCGGGACACGGGGCTGGAAACACCATATATTTT	CASSPGHGAGNTIYF
NA	15	TRBV11-2	TRBJ2-3	NA	TGTGCCAGCAGTTCCCTTGGGACTTGGGCAGATACGCAGTATTTT	CASSSLGTWADTQYF
few	13	TRBV5-6	TRBJ1-6	NA	TGTGCCAGCAGCCCCGGGGTCGGCTCACCCCTCCACTTT	CASSPGVGSPLHF
NA	16	TRBV5-6	TRBJ2-7	TRBD1	TGTGCCAGCAGCCTCCCGGGACAGGGGGCCTTCTACGAGCAGTACTTC	CASSLPGQGAFYEQYF
NA	16	TRBV4-2	TRBJ2-5	TRBD1	TGTGCCAGCAGCCCCTATGGGACAGGGCAACAAGAGACCCAGTACTTC	CASSPYGTGQQETQYF
once	15	TRBV9	TRBJ1-5	TRBD1	TGTGCCAGCAGCGCCGGACAGGATAGCAATCAGCCCCAGCATTTT	CASSAGQDSNQPQHF
NA	16	TRBV21-1	TRBJ2-5	NA	TGTGCCAGCAGCAAAGGGGCTAGCGGTTTTAGGGAGACCCAGTACTTC	CASSKGASGFRETQYF
NA	15	TRBV30	TRBJ2-1	TRBD1	TGTGCCTGGAGTGGAGACAGGGGCCTCTACAATGAGCAGTTCTTC	CAWSGDRGLYNEQFF
NA	14	TRBV7-6	TRBJ2-7	NA	TGTGCCAGCAGCTTAGTGGCGGGCTCCTACGAGCAGTACTTC	CASSLVAGSYEQYF
NA	16	TRBV5-1	TRBJ1-1	TRBD1	TGCGCCAGCAGCTCCGGGACAGGGTGGATGAACACTGAAGCTTTCTTT	CASSSGTGWMNTEAFF
NA	14	TRBV29-1	TRBJ2-5	TRBD1	TGCAGCGTTGAGGCAGGGGGCGCTTGGGAGACCCAGTACTTC	CSVEAGGAWETQYF
NA	16	TRBV30	TRBJ2-1	TRBD2	TGTGCCTGGAGTGGGGCGGGGGGGAGCTCCTACAATGAGCAGTTCTTC	CAWSGAGGSSYNEQFF
NA	16	TRBV5-6	TRBJ2-7	TRBD2	TGTGCCAGCACCGAAGGACTAGCGGGCTCAGCCTGCGAGCAGTACTTC	CASTEGLAGSACEQYF
NA	13	TRBV28	TRBJ1-2	NA	TGTGCCAGCACCCCTAGCCCCCAGAATGGCTACACCTTC	CASTPSPQNGYTF
NA	13	TRBV19	TRBJ1-6	TRBD1	TGTGCCAGTAGTACGACAGGGGTTACACCCCTCCACTTT	CASSTTGVTPLHF
NA	15	TRBV7-2	TRBJ2-3	TRBD1	TGTGCCAGCAGCTCGGGACAGGGGGAGGCAGATACGCAGTATTTT	CASSSGQGEADTQYF
few	12	TRBV6-6	TRBJ1-5	NA	TGTGCCAGCAGCCATCGGTATCAGCCCCAGCATTTT	CASSHRYQPQHF
NA	17	TRBV10-1	TRBJ2-3	TRBD2	TGCGCCAGCAGTGGGAATAGCGGGGGGCCAAGCACAGATACGCAGTATTTT	CASSGNSGGPSTDTQYF
NA	14	TRBV5-6	TRBJ1-2	NA	TGTGCCAGCAGCTTGTCCAGGGGAGAGGATGGCTACACCTTC	CASSLSRGEDGYTF
NA	15	TRBV7-8	TRBJ1-2	NA	TGTGCCAGCAGCTTCAGGGTTACAGCTAACTATGGCTACACCTTC	CASSFRVTANYGYTF